The 9 T cell receptor beta chains below all came from one sample that was sequenced in a study of shared T cell receptors in the human thymus. TCRdb's table, derived via immunoSEQ multiplex PCR, lists solely in-frame clones and lacks some. This table holds 550,000 to 800,000 clones, approximately 83% found once. This sample also belongs to another study, concerning human thymus T cells.

The sequencing sample was made of thymocytes. The receptors here all came from a girl under three years old with a congenital heart defect.

This chain joins TRBV4-1 and TRBJ2-1; 8 nucleotides line up with TRBD1. With V trimmed by 0 bases and J by 6 bases, 19 bases remained unmatched. Germline values: CDR1 MGHRA, CDR2 YSYEKL. This CDR3 comprises 20 residues. CDR3: CASSQEGNPPTRGQGNEQFF. DNA of the CDR3: TGCGCCAGCAGCCAAGAGGGAAACCCCCCCACCAGGGGGCAAGGCAATGAGCAGTTCTTC.

The V and J genes are TRBV5-6 and TRBJ1-3; 9 bases agree with TRBD1. With V trimmed by 1 base and J by 4 bases, 6 bases remained unmatched. From germline, CDR1 is SGHDT and CDR2 YYEEEE. The CDR3 is made up of 16 amino acids. The chain's CDR3 is CASSLPYRGQGNTIYF. The CDR3 DNA is TGTGCCAGCAGCTTGCCCTACAGGGGGCAAGGAAACACCATATATTTT.

This clone has only a few counts. This CDR3 is CAISPLAGRGGIYNEQFF. The CDR3 nucleotides read TGTGCCATCAGTCCCCTTGCTGGGCGGGGGGGGATATACAATGAGCAGTTCTTC. The chain uses TRBV10-3 and TRBJ2-1; TRBD2 aligns across 9 bases. Germline V gene data show CDR1 as ENHRY and CDR2 as SYGVKD. The CDR3 covers 18 residues. After removal of 5 bases from V and 4 bases from J, the junction contained 15 bases not matched to a gene.

The chain links TRBV2 to TRBJ2-7; 14 bases line up with TRBD2. The V gene's germline CDR1 is SNHLY and CDR2 FYNNEI. CDR3 length: 14 amino acids. With 7 bases clipped from V and 6 bases from J, the junction kept 5 bases outside the gene matches. CDR3 residues: CASIGTSGGGEQYF. CDR3 sequence (DNA): TGTGCCAGCATAGGGACTAGCGGGGGTGGCGAGCAGTACTTC.

This chain connects TRBV6-1 to TRBJ2-5, with 9 nucleotides matching TRBD1. Near its end, the DNA agrees better with TRBJ2-7, so the J call may be wrong. Germline V gene lookup returns CDR1 MNHNS and CDR2 SASEGT. The CDR3 loop spans 14 amino acids. Here the CDR3 reads CASSRTGDPYEQYF. DNA of the CDR3: TGTGCCAGCAGTCGGACAGGGGACCCCTACGAGCAGTACTTC.

V gene TRBV5-1 combines with J gene TRBJ2-1; 8 positions agree with TRBD2. The germline CDR1 and CDR2 sequences are SGHRS and YFSETQ. With V trimmed by 4 bases and J by 10 bases, 19 bases remained unmatched. The CDR3 spans 17 residues. Here the CDR3 reads CASSPMIRGGIQGEQFF. The DNA of the CDR3 is TGCGCCAGCAGCCCTATGATTCGCGGGGGGATTCAAGGGGAGCAGTTCTTC.

The chain carries TRBV7-2 and TRBJ2-2, with 8 bases matching TRBD2. V was clipped by 2 bases and J by 7 bases; unmatched bases: 12. The germline CDR1 and CDR2 sequences are SGHTA and FQGNSA. The CDR3 extends over 17 amino acids. Here the CDR3 reads CASSLTCGGTEFGELFF. The CDR3 bases are TGTGCCAGCAGCTTAACCTGCGGGGGGACGGAGTTCGGGGAGCTGTTTTTT. The full variable domain, rest sourced from reference TRBV7-2 and TRBJ2-2, is GAGVSQSPSNKVTEKGKDVELRCDPISGHTALYWYRQSLGQGLEFLIYFQGNSAPDKSGLPSDRFSAERTGGSVSTLTIQRTQQEDSAVYLCASSLTCGGTEFGELFFGEGSRLTVL.

The chain is built from TRBV11-2 and TRBJ1-3; D is unclear. The CDR3 extends over 15 amino acids. CDR1 SGHAT and CDR2 FQNNGV come from the germline V gene. Trimming took 5 bases from V and 0 from J, leaving 11 bases between them. In DNA form, the CDR3 reads TGTGCCAGCAGCCGTAGAACCCTCTCTGGAAACACCATATATTTT. This translates into CASSRRTLSGNTIYF.

The rearrangement joins TRBV18 to TRBJ2-7; 7 positions agree with TRBD2. The germline gives CDR1 KGHSH, CDR2 LQKENI. The CDR3 sequence is 16 residues long. The V segment lost 4 bases and the J segment 4 bases; nucleotides outside the gene matches: 13. CDR3 amino acids: CASSLGTNRKKYEQYF. CDR3 nucleotide sequence: TGTGCCAGCTCACTCGGGACTAATAGAAAAAAGTACGAGCAGTACTTC.